Following are 2 T cell receptor beta chains from one sample sequenced in a study of graft-versus-host responses after intestinal transplantation. The antigens for these receptors are not known. Method: immunoSEQ multiplex PCR; TCRdb's copy keeps in-frame clones and lacks some. The data hold about 35,000 clones, with 85% to 95% observed a single time. The source was unstimulated CD8+ T cells sorted from spleen or lymph node cells, collected before transplant. Receptor source: a human donor who was the organ donor for an intestinal transplant.

This clone was found once. The chain links TRBV6-6 to TRBJ2-7; 8 bases fit TRBD2. V lost 6 bases, J lost 2 bases, and 9 bases stayed unmatched. Germline lookup yields CDR1 MNHNY and CDR2 SVGAGI (reference sequence). The CDR3 totals 15 residues. The CDR3 region is CASSETSGNPYEQYF. The CDR3 DNA reads as TGTGCCAGCAGCGAAACTAGCGGAAATCCCTACGAGCAGTACTTC.

In this sample, this clone turned up a few times. The rearrangement uses TRBV6-6 and TRBJ2-7; perhaps TRBD2 as D (5 bases). CDR3 length: 13 amino acids. Between the trimmed V and J ends, which lost 0 bases and 5 bases, there was a span of 8 bases. The germline V gene has CDR1 MNHNY and CDR2 SVGAGI (reference sequence). CDR3 nucleotide sequence: TGTGCCAGCAGTTACTCTCTCGGGAACGAGCAGTACTTC. Its protein is CASSYSLGNEQYF.